This T cell receptor (beta chain) was recovered during a study of graft-versus-host responses after intestinal transplantation. Study-wide background: Recipients obtained multivisceral, liver-intestinal, or isolated intestinal transplants. Overall study results and limits: The study associated peak circulating GvH clone levels with early post-transplant HvG declines. In recipient marrow, GvH clones were found, and some appeared first in ileum or blood.

With 5 bases clipped from V and 2 bases from J, the junction kept 7 bases outside the gene matches. This CDR3 comprises 16 residues. CDR1 is SGHRS, CDR2 YFSETQ, per germline. TCRdb keeps only in-frame clones here, not all; method: immunoSEQ multiplex PCR. This table has about 57,000 clones, roughly 90% appearing once. Worth noting for this clone: What it binds is not known.

The chain has TRBV5-1 and TRBJ2-6, with TRBD1 matching 7 bases. This receptor was identified in a human patient who received an intestinal transplant, so some T cells may come from the graft donor. Source: PBMCs, taken 26 days after transplant. The CDR3 protein is CASSLTGNPGANVLTF. Written as DNA, the CDR3 is TGCGCCAGCAGTCTGACAGGGAACCCTGGGGCCAACGTCCTGACTTTC.